This TCR beta chain is from a study of OX40 agonist ivuxolimab in advanced cancers. Study-wide background: Dosing consisted of intravenous ivuxolimab at 0.01 to 10 mg/kg every 2 weeks.

The V and J ends lost 5 bases and 3 bases respectively, with 19 bases between them. The V gene's germline CDR1 is LNHDA and CDR2 SQIVND (reference sequence). This CDR3 is 17 amino acids long. Some clones are missing from TCRdb's copy, which holds only in-frame ones; the method was immunoSEQ multiplex PCR. The sample carries around 20,000 clones, 86% recorded once. Points on this clone: Its antigen is unknown.

Autoimmune disease history or systemic immunosuppression meant exclusion. Study-wide results and limits: Compared with others, partial responders at 0.1-3.0 mg/kg displayed clonal expansion among the lowest. Average numbers of expanded clones were greater in CD8+ T cells than in CD4+.

The source material was CD4+ or CD8+ T cells sorted from blood, sampled in a trial of the OX40 agonist ivuxolimab. The clonotype originates from an adult with an advanced solid tumor such as melanoma, head and neck, liver or kidney cancer. The chain recombines TRBV19 with TRBJ1-4; D might be TRBD1 (6 bases). The CDR3 spells CASSALQGPSSNEKLFF. The DNA for the CDR3 is TGTGCCAGTAGTGCGCTTCAGGGGCCGTCTTCTAATGAAAAACTGTTTTTT.